The sequence of this T cell receptor (beta chain) was determined in a study of cytomegalovirus exposure and HLA in healthy donors. Findings and limits, study-wide: The study listed approximately 160 cytomegalovirus-associated TCR beta chains. TCR beta sequences numbering 15,000 to 20,000 were associated with HLA alleles at 0.05 false discovery rate in a later analysis.

Primers included in the PCR were 60 Vbeta and 13 Jbeta primers. Original handling: In a later analysis, the count reached 80 million or so unique TCR beta chains, with around 11 million shared. Clones were read by immunoSEQ multiplex PCR, and TCRdb kept only the in-frame ones, dropping some. V, J and clone size reflect that table, while D and trimming were determined from the DNA. Seen here are some 150,000 clones, approximately 80% observed once, and the top ten hold 3.5% to 4.5%. CDR1 is SNHLY and CDR2 is FYNNEI in the germline V gene. The germline V and J ends were trimmed by 4 bases and 0 bases, with 10 bases remaining between them. The CDR3 extends over 15 amino acids. A word on this clone: The antigen is unknown.

Likely unrecorded immune exposures existed in these nominally healthy donors. The genes are TRBV2 and TRBJ2-1; D not certain. Input material: PBMCs. This TCR was sampled from a young man in good health and CMV-seropositive. Here the CDR3 reads CASSVLQSSYNEQFF. The CDR3 bases are TGTGCCAGCAGTGTTCTACAGAGCTCCTACAATGAGCAGTTCTTC.